A single sample is the source of the 22 T cell receptor beta chains below, sequenced in a study of naive and memory T cell subsets. Both TRBC1 and TRBC2 were covered by a beta constant-region primer of two equimolar oligonucleotides. TCRdb passed the UMI-ligation and nested PCR reads through MiXCR, listing each CDR3 protein once. This repertoire shows about 35,000 distinct CDR3 sequences, roughly 15% found once; its top ten account for more than 20%. Material for sequencing was effector memory CD4+ T cells from blood. The subset here: effector memory, CD45RA- CD27-. These receptors originate from a human donor in good health.

This clonotype was seen just once. This rearrangement joins TRBV19 to TRBJ1-1; D remains ambiguous. Germline V gives CDR1 LNHDA, CDR2 SQIVND (reference sequence). The V end lost 4 bases, the J end lost 6 bases, and 12 bases lay between the germline ends. The CDR3 is made up of 13 amino acids. The CDR3 DNA reads as TGTGCCAGTAGTAGAAGGGAGGCGGCTGAAGCTTTCTTT. Translated: CASSRREAAEAFF.

This clonotype showed up just a few times. This sequence joins TRBV24-1 and TRBJ2-7; 8 bases agree with TRBD1. This CDR3 is built from 14 residues. The germline gives CDR1 KGHDR, CDR2 SFDVKD. V was clipped by 4 bases and J by 5 bases; unmatched bases: 6. The CDR3 loop reads CATSEGQVFHEQYF. The CDR3 nucleotides read TGTGCCACCAGTGAGGGACAGGTTTTCCACGAGCAGTACTTC.

Note on this clonotype: Relative to the germline gene, one junction end is altered; a read error may explain this. This chain joins TRBV2 and TRBJ1-4; possible D gene TRBD1, 6 bases. CDR3 length: 11 amino acids. CDR1 is SNHLY, CDR2 FYNNEI, per germline. As DNA, the CDR3 is TGCTCTACAGGGCAAGATGAAAAACTGTTTTTT. Translated: CSTGQDEKLFF.

The chain is built from TRBV15 and TRBJ1-6; D perhaps matches TRBD1 (5 bases). Germline V gene sequence: CDR1 LNHNV, CDR2 YYDKDF (reference sequence). V was trimmed by 1 base and J by 7 bases, leaving 17 bases between them. CDR3 size: 17 residues. CDR3 residues: CATSRARSGTENSPLHF. Written as DNA, the CDR3 is TGTGCCACCAGCAGAGCTCGTAGCGGGACTGAAAATTCACCCCTCCACTTT.

The V call is TRBV7-2, the J call TRBJ2-7; D remains unclear. Germline CDR1 is SGHTA and CDR2 is FQGNSA. V was shortened by 4 bases and J by 6 bases, with 13 bases between the two germline ends. The CDR3 has 13 residues. The CDR3 DNA reads TGTGCCAGCAGCTCCGGTCTGCTGGGCGAGCAGTACTTC. Protein: CASSSGLLGEQYF.

At least ten counts were recorded for this clonotype. This sequence joins TRBV2 and TRBJ1-6; 9 nucleotides match TRBD1. V lost 6 bases to trimming and J lost 12 bases; unmatched junction nucleotides: 6. In germline, CDR1 is SNHLY, CDR2 FYNNEI. The length of the CDR3 is 13 residues. CDR3 nucleotide sequence: TGTGCCAGCAGCCCCGGGACAGGGAGACCCCTCCACTTT. Translated, it gives CASSPGTGRPLHF. The variable domain in full, completed from reference TRBV2 and TRBJ1-6, reads EPEVTQTPSHQVTQMGQEVILRCVPISNHLYFYWYRQILGQKVEFLVSFYNNEISEKSEIFDDQFSVERPDGSNFTLKIRSTKLEDSAMYFCASSPGTGRPLHFGNGTRLTVT.

This clonotype was detected only a few times. The CDR3, as DNA: TGTGCCAGCAGCCCAACCCGCCCGGGGGCTGGAGATGGCTACACCTTC. Its translation is CASSPTRPGAGDGYTF. This chain connects TRBV14 to TRBJ1-2; a weak D match, TRBD1 (6 bases). This CDR3 is 16 amino acids long. CDR1 and CDR2 (germline): SGHDN, FVKESK. Trimming took off 4 bases at V and 6 bases at J, with 21 bases between the two ends.

This clonotype was detected a few times. The rearrangement uses TRBV6-5 and TRBJ2-1, with 8 bases that match TRBD2. CDR1 and CDR2 from the germline V gene are MNHEY and SVGAGI. The CDR3 covers 15 residues. Trimming removed 5 bases from V and 0 bases from J; junction bases left unmatched: 3. As DNA, the CDR3 is TGTGCCAGCAGTCTAGCGGGTATCTCCTACAATGAGCAGTTCTTC. Amino acid sequence: CASSLAGISYNEQFF.

The rearrangement links TRBV20-1 to TRBJ1-2; TRBD1 matches 7 bases. V shed 6 bases, J shed 4 bases, and the junction held 14 bases outside the gene matches. Germline values: CDR1 DFQATT, CDR2 SNEGSKA (reference sequence). The CDR3 has 15 residues. Written as DNA, the CDR3 is TGCAGTGCCCACCCGAAATCGACAGGGAGCTATGGCTACACCTTC. It codes for CSAHPKSTGSYGYTF.

In its sample, this clonotype was seen a few times. The CDR3 reads CASSSGATGNEQFF. The CDR3 nucleotides read TGTGCCAGCAGTTCCGGGGCCACGGGGAATGAGCAGTTCTTC. This rearrangement joins TRBV12-3 or TRBV12-4 to TRBJ2-1; D is possibly TRBD1 or TRBD2 (5 bases each). V gave up 4 bases and J gave up 7 bases, with 14 bases separating them. This CDR3 is built from 14 residues.

The V gene is TRBV6-5, the J gene TRBJ1-3, with TRBD1 matching 11 bases. After removal of 5 bases from V and 8 bases from J, the junction contained 2 bases not matched to a gene. Germline V CDR1 and CDR2: MNHEY, SVGAGI. This CDR3 spans 13 amino acids. CDR3 protein: CASSRTGGYTIYF. CDR3 DNA: TGTGCCAGCAGTCGGACAGGGGGCTACACCATATATTTT.

This clonotype was observed many times. The chain combines TRBV5-4 with TRBJ2-1; 15 bases fit TRBD2. Germline CDR1 SGHNT, CDR2 YYREEE (reference sequence). V shed 4 bases, J shed 10 bases, and the junction held 9 bases outside the gene matches. CDR3 length: 16 amino acids. DNA of the CDR3: TGTGCCAGCAGCGGACTAGCGGGAGGGTCCCCCACGGAGCAGTTCTTC. Translated: CASSGLAGGSPTEQFF. The whole variable domain, filled in from reference TRBV5-4 and TRBJ2-1, reads ETGVTQSPTHLIKTRGQQVTLRCSSQSGHNTVSWYQQALGQGPQFIFQYYREEENGRGNFPPRFSGLQFPNYSSELNVNALELDDSALYLCASSGLAGGSPTEQFFGPGTRLTVL.

The genes are TRBV29-1 and TRBJ2-7; D is undetermined. V lost 1 base and J lost 6, with 13 bases in between. Germline loops: CDR1 SQVTM, CDR2 ANQGSEA. The CDR3 has 13 residues. The CDR3 spells CSVEGSIWGEQYF. CDR3 bases: TGCAGCGTTGAAGGCTCCATCTGGGGCGAGCAGTACTTC.

Written as DNA, the CDR3 is TGTGCCAGCAGCCAAGACCAGGGACGAGCGGGGACCGGGGAGCTGTTTTTT. Residues: CASSQDQGRAGTGELFF. The V and J genes are TRBV3-1 and TRBJ2-2; 7 bases map to TRBD2. This CDR3 spans 17 amino acids. V was pared by 0 bases and J by 5 bases, with 9 bases of the junction left unmatched. Per germline, CDR1 LGHDT and CDR2 YNNKEL (reference sequence).

V is TRBV12-3 or TRBV12-4 and J is TRBJ2-5, with D uncertain. The CDR3 sequence is 13 residues long. V was shortened by 2 bases and J by 2 bases, with 6 bases between the two germline ends. CDR3 sequence reads: CASSLTQQETQYF. CDR3 nucleotides: TGTGCCAGCAGTTTAACACAGCAAGAGACCCAGTACTTC.

The chain recombines TRBV7-2 with TRBJ2-7; 9 positions agree with TRBD2. From germline, CDR1 is SGHTA and CDR2 FQGNSA. This CDR3 spans 16 amino acids. Losses at the gene ends were 7 bases for V and 3 bases for J; bases not matched to a gene: 13. The CDR3 region is CASTRMLAGALYEQYF. CDR3 in DNA: TGTGCCAGCACCCGAATGTTAGCGGGAGCCCTCTACGAGCAGTACTTC. Full variable domain (rest looked up from reference TRBV7-2 and TRBJ2-7): GAGVSQSPSNKVTEKGKDVELRCDPISGHTALYWYRQSLGQGLEFLIYFQGNSAPDKSGLPSDRFSAERTGGSVSTLTIQRTQQEDSAVYLCASTRMLAGALYEQYFGPGTRLTVT.

J is TRBJ2-5 and V is TRBV5-1, with 11 bases matching TRBD1. CDR1 and CDR2 from the germline V gene are SGHRS and YFSETQ. With V trimmed by 3 bases and J by 1 base, 5 bases remained unmatched. CDR3 length: 16 amino acids. The DNA for the CDR3 is TGCGCCAGCAGCTGGGGACAGGGGGGTTTCCAAGAGACCCAGTACTTC. Its protein product is CASSWGQGGFQETQYF.

This clonotype appeared a few times. The V gene is TRBV11-2, the J gene TRBJ2-3, with 10 positions matching TRBD1. Germline V gives CDR1 SGHAT, CDR2 FQNNGV. CDR3 length: 15 residues. V was clipped by 1 base and J by 7 bases; unmatched bases: 5. The CDR3 region is CASSLGGTGAYTQYF. CDR3 nucleotide sequence: TGTGCCAGCAGCTTAGGGGGGACAGGGGCATATACGCAGTATTTT.

This clonotype was detected ten times or more. The J gene is TRBJ1-5, the V gene TRBV6-1; D call uncertain. The V and J ends lost 2 bases and 4 bases respectively, with 9 bases between them. Germline V gene data show CDR1 as MNHNS and CDR2 as SASEGT. The CDR3 has 14 amino acids. CDR3 region: CASSEWRGNQPQHF. DNA for the CDR3: TGTGCCAGCAGTGAATGGAGAGGTAATCAGCCCCAGCATTTT.

This clonotype was found many times. CDR3 in amino acids: CSARAQGLRETQYF. The CDR3, as DNA: TGCAGTGCTAGGGCCCAGGGGTTGCGGGAGACCCAGTACTTC. The rearrangement joins TRBV20-1 to TRBJ2-5; D possibly corresponds to TRBD1 (6 bases). V was trimmed by 3 bases and J by 5 bases, leaving 16 bases between them. The CDR3 runs 14 residues. Germline V CDR1 and CDR2: DFQATT, SNEGSKA (reference sequence).

This clonotype was detected ten times or more. The V and J genes are TRBV29-1 and TRBJ2-1; D is undetermined. V was shortened by 4 bases and J by 2 bases, with 12 bases between the two germline ends. Germline lookup yields CDR1 SQVTM and CDR2 ANQGSEA. The CDR3 totals 14 residues. Here the CDR3 DNA reads TGCAGCGTTGTGCTAGACCTACCCTACAATGAGCAGTTCTTC. Protein product: CSVVLDLPYNEQFF.

Turning to this clonotype: A read error may produce the germline difference seen at one junction end. The chain uses TRBV7-2 and TRBJ2-5; 12 positions match TRBD2. This CDR3 has 16 amino acids. CDR1 is SGHTA and CDR2 is FQGNSA in the germline V gene. The CDR3 spells CGSSSGLAGRLETQYF. The CDR3, as DNA: TGTGGCAGCAGCTCCGGACTAGCGGGAAGGTTGGAGACCCAGTACTTC.